This passage covers 31 T cell receptor beta chains from one sample sequenced in a study of spatial heterogeneity in lung cancer. Indicated time point: sample taken at primary tumor resection. TCRdb re-called the 5' RACE reads with MiXCR, one entry per CDR3 protein. Of about 38,000 distinct CDR3 sequences in the sample, 7.5% were seen once. Specimen: PBMCs, collected at surgery. All receptors derive from a male donor with early-stage non-small cell lung cancer.

The chain is built from TRBV15 and TRBJ2-7, with D perhaps TRBD1 (6 bases). The V and J ends lost 1 base and 3 bases respectively, with 13 bases between them. CDR3 length: 15 residues. Germline CDR1 is LNHNV and CDR2 is YYDKDF (reference sequence). The CDR3 protein is CATSRVGDRSYEQYV. The CDR3 DNA reads TGTGCCACCAGCAGAGTGGGTGACAGGAGCTACGAGCAGTACGTC.

This clonotype has at least ten counts. The rearrangement uses TRBV11-1 and TRBJ2-7; D is unclear. CDR3 length: 15 residues. Germline V lookup: CDR1 SGHAT, CDR2 FQDESV (reference sequence). Trimming left V 3 bases short and J 0 bases short, with 12 bases between. For the CDR3, the DNA is TGTGCCAGCAGCTTGACCCAAAGAGGCTCCTACGAGCAGTACTTC. It codes for CASSLTQRGSYEQYF.

Ten or more counts support this clonotype. The J gene is TRBJ2-1, the V gene TRBV29-1; D possibly corresponds to TRBD1 (7 bases). This CDR3 is 14 amino acids long. Germline values: CDR1 SQVTM, CDR2 ANQGSEA. With 3 bases removed from V and 7 bases from J, the gap between germline ends came to 16 bases. The CDR3, as DNA: TGCAGCGTTGAGGAGGGGGCGGCGGGAAATGAGCAGTTCTTC. Amino acids: CSVEEGAAGNEQFF.

The chain uses TRBV20-1 and TRBJ1-1; D is ambiguous. Trimming cost V 6 bases and J 0 bases, with 17 bases left between them. Per the germline V gene, CDR1 is DFQATT and CDR2 is SNEGSKA (reference sequence). The CDR3 runs 15 residues. CDR3: CSASDNRGLNTEAFF. The CDR3 DNA reads TGCAGTGCCAGCGACAACCGGGGATTGAACACTGAAGCTTTCTTT.

This clonotype was detected many times. This chain links TRBV27 with TRBJ1-2, with a weak D call TRBD1 (6 bases). CDR1 MNHEY and CDR2 SMNVEV come from the germline V gene (reference sequence). This CDR3 is 15 amino acids long. V was trimmed by 6 bases and J by 4 bases, leaving 18 bases between them. CDR3 nucleotide sequence: TGTGCCAGCAGACGGACAGCCAACTCGGGCTATGGCTACACCTTC. Its protein product is CASRRTANSGYGYTF.

This clonotype has only a few counts. The rearrangement uses TRBV12-3 or TRBV12-4 and TRBJ2-1; 7 bases are a match to TRBD2. This CDR3 region has 16 residues. After removal of 5 bases from V and 4 bases from J, the junction contained 11 bases not matched to a gene. The CDR3 bases are TGTGCCAGCAGTGGACCTGGCGGGGGATCATACAATGAGCAGTTCTTC. Its protein is CASSGPGGGSYNEQFF.

This clonotype was observed at least ten times. In DNA form, the CDR3 reads TGTGCCAGCAGCTTAACCCCACTAGCGCCCTACAATGAGCAGTTCTTC. Translated, it gives CASSLTPLAPYNEQFF. The rearrangement links TRBV7-2 to TRBJ2-1; 7 nucleotides align to TRBD2. This CDR3 has 16 amino acids. J was trimmed by 2 bases and V by 2 bases; bases with no gene match: 6. Germline-derived CDR1 and CDR2 are SGHTA and FQGNSA.

A few counts support this clonotype. V and J are TRBV18 and TRBJ1-4; TRBD1 agrees at 7 bases. Germline values: CDR1 KGHSH, CDR2 LQKENI. The CDR3 is 15 residues long. The V segment lost 1 base and the J segment 4 bases; nucleotides outside the gene matches: 3. CDR3 protein: CASSPQGQHNEKLFF. CDR3 nucleotides: TGTGCCAGCTCACCACAGGGACAGCATAATGAAAAACTGTTTTTT. Full variable domain (missing parts from reference TRBV18 and TRBJ1-4): NAGVMQNPRHLVRRRGQEARLRCSPMKGHSHVYWYRQLPEEGLKFMVYLQKENIIDESGMPKERFSAEFPKEGPSILRIQQVVRGDSAAYFCASSPQGQHNEKLFFGSGTQLSVL.

This clonotype was observed a few times. The DNA for the CDR3 is TGTGCCAGCAGTATGGGAACTGAAGCTTTCTTT. Its protein is CASSMGTEAFF. The chain recombines TRBV6-5 with TRBJ1-1; D remains ambiguous. CDR3 length: 11 amino acids. Trimming took 5 bases from V and 5 from J, leaving 6 bases between them. Germline lookup yields CDR1 MNHEY and CDR2 SVGAGI.

This clonotype has more than one count but fewer than ten. The chain has TRBV29-1 and TRBJ1-1, with D maybe TRBD1 (6 bases). The CDR3 totals 12 residues. Germline V lookup: CDR1 SQVTM, CDR2 ANQGSEA. The CDR3: CGYRDQSFEAFF. The CDR3 coding sequence is TGCGGATACAGGGATCAGTCCTTTGAAGCTTTCTTT.

V is TRBV6-5 and J is TRBJ2-5; 8 bases align to TRBD1. This CDR3 has 16 amino acids. Germline CDR1 is MNHEY and CDR2 is SVGAGI. The V and J ends lost 4 bases and 4 bases, in that order; junction bases with no gene match: 11. The CDR3 DNA is TGTGCCAGCAGTTTTTCTTACGACAGGGGACCAGAGACCCAGTACTTC. Its protein is CASSFSYDRGPETQYF.

This clonotype came up many times. The chain combines TRBV12-3 or TRBV12-4 with TRBJ1-6; TRBD1 might be the D (6 bases). The CDR3 loop spans 13 amino acids. The V end was cut by 5 bases, the J end by 12 bases, with 14 bases between. CDR3 amino acids: CASSIKQGRPLHF. CDR3 bases: TGTGCCAGCAGTATAAAACAGGGACGACCCCTCCACTTT.

Details on this clonotype: Mismatch with germline at one junction end may stem from a read error. The V call is TRBV11-2, the J call TRBJ1-1; perhaps TRBD1 as D (6 bases). There are 15 residues in the CDR3. Per germline, CDR1 SGHAT and CDR2 FQNNGV. CDR3 region: CASSLIFGQNAEAFF. CDR3 DNA sequence: TGTGCCAGCAGCTTAATTTTTGGACAGAACGCTGAAGCTTTCTTT.

This clonotype occurred a few times. The rearrangement links TRBV7-9 to TRBJ1-2, with a tentative D call TRBD1 (5 bases). The CDR3 covers 15 residues. Trimming stripped 5 bases from V and 1 base from J, with 14 bases between. Germline V gives CDR1 SEHNR, CDR2 FQNEAQ (reference sequence). CDR3 nucleotides: TGTGCCAGCAGCCCGGTGGGGGGTAATAACTATGGCTACACCTTC. Its translation: CASSPVGGNNYGYTF.

CDR3 protein: CASSGKHNSPLHF. The CDR3 DNA is TGTGCCAGCAGTGGAAAGCATAATTCACCCCTCCACTTT. This chain connects TRBV7-2 to TRBJ1-6; D uncertain. The germline V gene has CDR1 SGHTA and CDR2 FQGNSA. CDR3 length equals 13 residues. The germline V and J ends were trimmed by 6 bases and 5 bases, with 8 bases remaining between them.

This clonotype was recorded a few times. The chain recombines TRBV4-2 with TRBJ1-2, with TRBD1 matching over 10 bases. The CDR3 covers 15 residues. J was trimmed by 7 bases and V by 2 bases; bases with no gene match: 7. CDR1 is LGHNA and CDR2 is YNFKEQ in the germline V gene. The CDR3 DNA sequence: TGTGCCAGCAGCCAATCCCCCGGGACAGGGGTTGGCTACACCTTC. The encoded protein is CASSQSPGTGVGYTF.

This clonotype came up a few times. This chain links TRBV7-9 with TRBJ1-2; possible D gene TRBD1, 5 bases. Trimming took 7 bases from V and 8 from J, leaving 23 bases between them. Germline CDR1 reads SEHNR; CDR2 reads FQNEAQ (reference sequence). The CDR3 covers 15 residues. CDR3 region: CASTRVGDDPGGYTF. Written as DNA, the CDR3 is TGTGCCAGCACCCGGGTCGGGGACGACCCTGGGGGCTACACCTTC. Based on the CDR3 plus reference TRBV7-9 and TRBJ1-2, the full variable domain is DTGVSQNPRHKITKRGQNVTFRCDPISEHNRLYWYRQTLGQGPEFLTYFQNEAQLEKSRLLSDRFSAERPKGSFSTLEIQRTEQGDSAMYLCASTRVGDDPGGYTFGSGTRLTVV.

The sample holds a few counts of this clonotype. J is TRBJ2-1 and V is TRBV6-5, with 7 bases identical to TRBD1. V was clipped by 4 bases and J by 7 bases; unmatched bases: 10. The CDR3 is 15 amino acids. CDR1 MNHEY and CDR2 SVGAGI come from the germline V gene. CDR3 amino acids: CASSSSWGQKNEQFF. The CDR3 nucleotides are TGTGCCAGCAGTTCGTCCTGGGGACAGAAAAATGAGCAGTTCTTC.

This clonotype was detected a few times. This chain connects TRBV11-2 to TRBJ1-1, with D perhaps matching TRBD1 (5 bases). Trimming stripped 0 bases from V and 3 bases from J, with 14 bases between. The CDR3 spans 16 residues. The V gene's germline CDR1 is SGHAT and CDR2 FQNNGV. In nucleotides, the CDR3 is TGTGCCAGCAGCTTAGATGGGACCGCGAGATACACTGAAGCTTTCTTT. This translates into CASSLDGTARYTEAFF.

The chain links TRBV6-2 or TRBV6-3 to TRBJ2-1; D tentatively reads TRBD1 or TRBD2 (6 bases each). The CDR3 is 15 amino acids. Trimming took off 9 bases at V and 1 base at J, with 16 bases between the two ends. The germline V gene has CDR1 MNHEY and CDR2 SVGEGT. The CDR3 sequence is CASHRVGRSYNEQFF. The DNA for the CDR3 is TGTGCCAGTCACAGGGTCGGGAGATCCTACAATGAGCAGTTCTTC.

This clonotype was seen at least ten times. The V call is TRBV4-1, the J call TRBJ2-2; TRBD2 matches 10 bases. V gave up 4 bases and J gave up 7 bases; unmatched junction bases: 6. This CDR3 contains 15 residues. Germline V CDR1 and CDR2: MGHRA, YSYEKL. This CDR3 is CASSRLAGGDGELFF. Written as DNA, the CDR3 is TGCGCCAGCAGCCGGTTAGCGGGAGGCGACGGGGAGCTGTTTTTT.

This clonotype has ten or more counts. DNA of the CDR3: TGTGCCAACAAGAAGGAACAGGGGACCTACACAGATACGCAGTATTTT. This translates into CANKKEQGTYTDTQYF. The rearrangement links TRBV2 to TRBJ2-3, with 7 bases matching TRBD1. Trimming cost V 10 bases and J 2 bases; bases outside gene matches: 15. CDR1 and CDR2 (germline): SNHLY, FYNNEI. The CDR3 contains 16 residues.

This sequence joins TRBV19 and TRBJ2-3; TRBD2 agrees at 10 bases. Germline lookup yields CDR1 LNHDA and CDR2 SQIVND (reference sequence). The CDR3 extends over 15 amino acids. The V segment lost 6 bases and the J segment 2 bases; nucleotides outside the gene matches: 5. CDR3 bases: TGTGCCAGTAGAAAACTAGCGGGAATCACAGATACGCAGTATTTT. As protein: CASRKLAGITDTQYF.

The rearrangement uses TRBV29-1 and TRBJ2-4, with 7 bases matching TRBD1. V dropped 6 bases and J dropped 5; count of bases not matched to a gene: 7. The CDR3 length is 13 residues. Per the germline V gene, CDR1 is SQVTM and CDR2 is ANQGSEA. The CDR3: CSVKQGLQNIQYF. The CDR3 DNA follows: TGCAGCGTGAAACAGGGGCTCCAAAACATTCAGTACTTC.

This clonotype has at least ten counts. The chain links TRBV3-1 to TRBJ1-2, with a weak D call TRBD1 (5 bases). The length of the CDR3 is 13 residues. With 5 bases removed from V and 4 bases from J, the gap between germline ends came to 11 bases. CDR1 is LGHDT and CDR2 is YNNKEL in the germline V gene (reference sequence). In DNA, the CDR3 is TGTGCCAGCAGCAGCCGGAGGGGCTATGGCTACACCTTC. It yields the protein CASSSRRGYGYTF.

The chain links TRBV27 to TRBJ2-1; possible D gene TRBD2, 6 bases. Per the germline V gene, CDR1 is MNHEY and CDR2 is SMNVEV (reference sequence). V lost 1 base, J lost 8 bases, and 12 bases lay in between. This CDR3 comprises 14 residues. In DNA, the CDR3 is TGTGCCAGCAGTTTATTCTCTTGGGAGGATGAGCAGTTCTTC. Protein sequence: CASSLFSWEDEQFF.

Comments on this clonotype: A much larger clone is a single base away; this may be a read error. The V call is TRBV10-3, the J call TRBJ2-3; 7 nucleotides align to TRBD2. The junction had 10 bases not matched to a gene; V was cut back by 7 bases and J by 0 bases. This CDR3 has 16 amino acids. Germline-derived CDR1 and CDR2 are ENHRY and SYGVKD. The CDR3 region has the DNA TGTGCCATCAATGGGGGATGGCGGGGGAGCACAGATACGCAGTATTTT. Encoded protein: CAINGGWRGSTDTQYF.

CDR3 sequence: CASSLAGGPTEAFF. The CDR3 DNA is TGTGCCAGCAGCTTAGCGGGGGGGCCTACTGAAGCTTTCTTT. The rearrangement joins TRBV11-1 to TRBJ1-1; TRBD1 might be the D (6 bases). Per germline, CDR1 SGHAT and CDR2 FQDESV (reference sequence). The V end lost 0 bases, the J end lost 5 bases, and 10 bases lay between the germline ends. CDR3 size: 14 residues.

The sample holds many counts of this clonotype. Its ends do not fully match the called genes, so a read error is possible. This rearrangement joins TRBV6-2 or TRBV6-3 to TRBJ1-2, with a tentative D call TRBD1 (5 bases). This CDR3 is 10 amino acids long. Germline V gives CDR1 MNHEY, CDR2 SVGEGT. For the CDR3, the DNA is TGTGCCAGCATTAAGACAAGGGGTCGCTTC. Its protein product is CASIKTRGRF.

This clonotype was picked up many times. The rearrangement uses TRBV11-1 and TRBJ2-1; maybe TRBD1 (6 bases). The ends were cut back, 10 bases at V and 6 bases at J, with 16 bases in the middle. This CDR3 is built from 13 residues. Germline V lookup: CDR1 SGHAT, CDR2 FQDESV (reference sequence). CDR3 in amino acids: CATAIWGRNEQFF. Here the CDR3 DNA reads TGTGCCACCGCTATTTGGGGGCGCAATGAGCAGTTCTTC.

Many counts were recorded for this clonotype. The chain's CDR3 is CASSAAPGGDTEAFF. The CDR3 DNA follows: TGCGCCAGCAGCGCGGCCCCAGGGGGGGACACTGAAGCTTTCTTT. The chain carries TRBV5-1 and TRBJ1-1, with TRBD1 identical over 7 bases. Trimming at V came to 4 bases and at J to 3 bases, leaving 9 bases not matched to a gene. In germline, CDR1 is SGHRS, CDR2 YFSETQ. This CDR3 region has 15 residues. The variable domain in full, completed from reference TRBV5-1 and TRBJ1-1, reads KAGVTQTPRYLIKTRGQQVTLSCSPISGHRSVSWYQQTPGQGLQFLFEYFSETQRNKGNFPGRFSGRQFSNSRSEMNVSTLELGDSALYLCASSAAPGGDTEAFFGQGTRLTVV.